This TCR beta chain is drawn from a study of blood T cell repertoires in COVID-19. Turning to the study itself: The United States, Italy and Spain supplied acute and convalescent COVID-19 samples. From T cells, B-cell-depleted T cells, or PBMCs came the material, which was cDNA or gDNA.

This CDR3 has 16 residues. The germline gives CDR1 SGHTA, CDR2 FQGTGA. Trimming removed 5 bases from V and 3 bases from J; junction bases left unmatched: 9. Authors' analysis steps: Reference gene primers were amplified, and this amplification served to estimate nucleated cell counts. Using immunoSEQ multiplex PCR, the repertoire was profiled, and TCRdb retains in-frame clones only, with some absent. The V and J calls and clone size come from that table; D and trimming were worked out from the DNA. The sample lists about 220,000 clones; approximately 82% were seen once. This TCR was sampled from a woman of 80 years or more with acute or convalescent COVID-19. Sequenced sample: peripheral blood. The rearrangement links TRBV7-3 to TRBJ1-2; TRBD1 matches 10 bases. The CDR3 DNA sequence: TGTGCCAGCAGCCCCGAAGGACAGGGGGGCGACTATGGCTACACCTTC. Its protein is CASSPEGQGGDYGYTF.